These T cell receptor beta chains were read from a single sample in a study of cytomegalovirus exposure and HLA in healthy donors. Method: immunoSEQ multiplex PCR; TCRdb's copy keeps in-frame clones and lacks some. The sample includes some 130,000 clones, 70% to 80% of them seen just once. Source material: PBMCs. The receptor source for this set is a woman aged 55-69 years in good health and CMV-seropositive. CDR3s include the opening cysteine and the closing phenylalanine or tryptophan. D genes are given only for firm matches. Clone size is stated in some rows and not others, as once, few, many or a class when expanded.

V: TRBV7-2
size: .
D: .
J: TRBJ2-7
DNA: TGTGCCAGCAGCCAGGTCGGGGCCTACGAGCAGTACTTC
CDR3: CASSQVGAYEQYF

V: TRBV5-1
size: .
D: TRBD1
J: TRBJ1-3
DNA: TGCGCCAGCAGCCCTCGGACAGGGAGCTCTGGAAACACCATATATTTT
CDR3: CASSPRTGSSGNTIYF

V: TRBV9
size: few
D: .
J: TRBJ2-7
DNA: TGTGCCAGCAGCGTAGCGGGGGCAGGGGGGCACTACGAGCAGTACTTC
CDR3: CASSVAGAGGHYEQYF

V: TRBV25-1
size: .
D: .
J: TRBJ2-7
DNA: TGTGCCAGCAGTGGCAGAGGGAGTGTCGCCTACGAGCAGTACTTC
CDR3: CASSGRGSVAYEQYF

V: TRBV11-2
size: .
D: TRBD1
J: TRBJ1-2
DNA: TGTGCCAGCAGCCGACAGGGGACGAGCTATGGCTACACCTTC
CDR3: CASSRQGTSYGYTF

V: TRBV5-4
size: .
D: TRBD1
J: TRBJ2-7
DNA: TGTGCCAGCAGCTCCCAGGGGGCAAGCTCCTACGAGCAGTACTTC
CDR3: CASSSQGASSYEQYF

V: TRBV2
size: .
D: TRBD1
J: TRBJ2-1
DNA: TGTGCCAGCATCCCCCAACCGGGACAGGGCTTCAATGAGCAGTTCTTC
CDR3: CASIPQPGQGFNEQFF

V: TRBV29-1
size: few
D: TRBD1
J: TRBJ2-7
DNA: TGCAGCGTTGAACAGGGGGTTGAGCAGTACTTC
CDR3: CSVEQGVEQYF

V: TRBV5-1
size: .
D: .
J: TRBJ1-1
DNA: TGCGCCAGCAGTTCACAAATGAACACTGAAGCTTTCTTT
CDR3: CASSSQMNTEAFF

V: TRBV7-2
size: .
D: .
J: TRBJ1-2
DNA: TGTGCCAGCAGCCTACAGCCAGGGGATGGCTACACCTTC
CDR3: CASSLQPGDGYTF

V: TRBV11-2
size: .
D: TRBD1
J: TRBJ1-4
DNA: TGTGCCAGCAGCTTAGTGGGACAGGCGAATGAAAAACTGTTTTTT
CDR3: CASSLVGQANEKLFF

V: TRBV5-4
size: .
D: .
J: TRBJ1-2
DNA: TGTGCCAGCAGCTTGGGAGGGACAATGGTGCTAGACTATGGCTACACCTTC
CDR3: CASSLGGTMVLDYGYTF

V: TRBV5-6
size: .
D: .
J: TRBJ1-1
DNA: TGTGCCAGCAGCGCTCACAGGGCCACTGAAGCTTTCTTT
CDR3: CASSAHRATEAFF

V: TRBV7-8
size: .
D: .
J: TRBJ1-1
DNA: TGTGCCAGCAGCTTAGTGAGCCAGCGGATAGCTTTCTTT
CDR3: CASSLVSQRIAFF

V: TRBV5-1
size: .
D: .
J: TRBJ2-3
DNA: TGCGCCAGCACTCGGGGATCTAGCACAGATACGCAGTATTTT
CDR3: CASTRGSSTDTQYF

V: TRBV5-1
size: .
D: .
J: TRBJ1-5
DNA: TGCGCCAGCACCCTACGTCGGTTGTTCCGTCACGTTAGCAATCAGCCCCAGCATTTT
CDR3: CASTLRRLFRHVSNQPQHF

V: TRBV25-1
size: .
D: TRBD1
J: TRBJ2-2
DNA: TGTGCCAGCAGTGCCCTGACAGGGGGCGTCGACGGGGAGCTGTTTTTT
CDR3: CASSALTGGVDGELFF

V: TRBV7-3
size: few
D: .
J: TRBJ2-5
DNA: TGTGCCAGCAGCTTAGGGAGTCGGGAGACCCAGTACTTC
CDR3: CASSLGSRETQYF

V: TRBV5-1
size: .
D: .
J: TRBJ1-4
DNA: TGCGCCAGCAGCTTGGGGCAGGGAAATGAAAAACTGTTTTTT
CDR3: CASSLGQGNEKLFF

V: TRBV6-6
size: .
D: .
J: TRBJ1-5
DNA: TGTGCCAGCAGAAGGAGGGATAGCAATCAGCCCCAGCATTTT
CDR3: CASRRRDSNQPQHF

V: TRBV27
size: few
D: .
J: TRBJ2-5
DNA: TGTGCCAGCAGTCCCCGGACAGTCTGGGAGACCCAGTACTTC
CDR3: CASSPRTVWETQYF

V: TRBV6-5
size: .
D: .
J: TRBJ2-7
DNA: TGTGCCAGCAGAGTGAGAGACGAGCAGTACTTC
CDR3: CASRVRDEQYF

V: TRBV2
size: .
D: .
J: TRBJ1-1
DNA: TGTGCCAGCAGGAGGGTCGGGGACACTGAAGCTTTCTTT
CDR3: CASRRVGDTEAFF

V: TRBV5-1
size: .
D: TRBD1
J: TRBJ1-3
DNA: TGCGCCAGCAGCTTGGACGGGACAGGTGCCTCTGGAAACACCATATATTTT
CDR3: CASSLDGTGASGNTIYF

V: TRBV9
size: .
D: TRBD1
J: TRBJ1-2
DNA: TGTGCCAGCAGCAAAGCCGGGACAGGGGGAAATGGCTACACCTTC
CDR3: CASSKAGTGGNGYTF

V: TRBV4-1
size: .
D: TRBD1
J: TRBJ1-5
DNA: TGCGCCAGCAGCCTCACAGGGGGCGAGGCCCAGCATTTT
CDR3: CASSLTGGEAQHF

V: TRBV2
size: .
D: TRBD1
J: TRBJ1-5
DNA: TGTGCCAGCAGTCGGGACAGGGACCAGCCCCAGCATTTT
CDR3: CASSRDRDQPQHF

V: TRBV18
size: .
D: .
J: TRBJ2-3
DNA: TGTGCCAGCTCACCTCCCGAGAACACAGATACGCAGTATTTT
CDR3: CASSPPENTDTQYF

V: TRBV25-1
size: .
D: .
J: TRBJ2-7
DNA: TGTGCCAGCAGTGCTTCTACAGGTGCCGAGCAGTACTTC
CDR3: CASSASTGAEQYF

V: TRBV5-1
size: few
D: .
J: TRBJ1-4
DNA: TGCGCCAGCAGCTTGGGGAGTACAACTAATGAAAAACTGTTTTTT
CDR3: CASSLGSTTNEKLFF

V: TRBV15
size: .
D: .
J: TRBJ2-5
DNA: TGTGCCACCAGCGCAGTACAAGAGACCCAGTACTTC
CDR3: CATSAVQETQYF

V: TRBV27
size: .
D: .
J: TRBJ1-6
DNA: TGTGCCAGCAGTTTTGCGCAGGGTATAGGTTCACCCCTCCACTTT
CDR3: CASSFAQGIGSPLHF

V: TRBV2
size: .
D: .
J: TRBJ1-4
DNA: TGTGCCAGCGCGACAGTGCTCGGTGAAAAACTGTTTTTT
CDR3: CASATVLGEKLFF

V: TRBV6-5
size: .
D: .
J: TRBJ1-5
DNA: TGTGCCAGCACGGCGGGGCAGGGCCAGCCCCAGCATTTT
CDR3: CASTAGQGQPQHF

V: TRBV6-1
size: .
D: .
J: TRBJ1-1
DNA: TGTGCCAGCAGTTCCAGGGGTGGCACTGAAGCTTTCTTT
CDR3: CASSSRGGTEAFF

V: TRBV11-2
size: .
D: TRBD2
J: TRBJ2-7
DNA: TGTGCCAGCAGCTTAGATGGACTAGCGGAGACATCCCCCTACGAGCAGTACTTC
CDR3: CASSLDGLAETSPYEQYF

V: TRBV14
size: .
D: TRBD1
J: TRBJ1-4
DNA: TGTGCCAGCAGCCCCCCCGGCGAGGACAGGGTCGAAAAACTGTTTTTT
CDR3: CASSPPGEDRVEKLFF

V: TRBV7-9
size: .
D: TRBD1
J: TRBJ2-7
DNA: TGTGCCAGCAGCCAGGACAGGTTCTACGAGCAGTACTTC
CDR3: CASSQDRFYEQYF

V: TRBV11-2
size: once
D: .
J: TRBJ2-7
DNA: TGTGCCAGCAGCTTAGCACGGACAGCACCCTACGAGCAGTACTTC
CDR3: CASSLARTAPYEQYF

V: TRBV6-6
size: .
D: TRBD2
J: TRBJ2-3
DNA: TGTGCCAGCAGCCCAGCGGGGGGGCCTAGCACAGATACGCAGTATTTT
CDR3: CASSPAGGPSTDTQYF

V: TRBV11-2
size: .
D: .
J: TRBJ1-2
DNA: TGTGCCAGCAGCCGACAGGAAGGCGGCTACACCTTC
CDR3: CASSRQEGGYTF

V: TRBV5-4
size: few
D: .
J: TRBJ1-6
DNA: TGTGCCAGCAGCTTGCCGGGAAACAATTCACCCCTCCACTTT
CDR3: CASSLPGNNSPLHF

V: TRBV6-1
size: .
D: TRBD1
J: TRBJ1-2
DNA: TGTGCCAGCAGTGAAGCAGGGGGCGACTATGGCTACACCTTC
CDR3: CASSEAGGDYGYTF

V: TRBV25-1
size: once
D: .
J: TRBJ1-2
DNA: TGTGCCAGCAGTGAGCGGGTTGGCTACACCTTC
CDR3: CASSERVGYTF

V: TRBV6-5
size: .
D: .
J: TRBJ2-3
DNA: TGTGCCAGCAGCCCCACGACTACTCCCAGGCATACGCAGTATTTT
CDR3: CASSPTTTPRHTQYF

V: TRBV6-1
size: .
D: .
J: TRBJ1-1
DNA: TGTGCCAGCAGTGAGGTGTTATCCGGTACTGAAGCTTTCTTT
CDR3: CASSEVLSGTEAFF

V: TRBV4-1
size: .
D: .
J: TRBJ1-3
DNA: TGCGCCAGCGGCCAAGAACGAGTCTCTGGAAACACCATATATTTT
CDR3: CASGQERVSGNTIYF

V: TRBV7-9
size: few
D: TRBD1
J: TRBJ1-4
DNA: TGTTCCAGCAGCTGGGACAGGGGAAGTGAAAAACTGTTTTTT
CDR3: CSSSWDRGSEKLFF

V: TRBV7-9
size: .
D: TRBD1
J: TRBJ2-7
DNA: TGTGCCAGCAGTCAAACAGGGGGCCCCTACGAGCAGTACTTC
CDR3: CASSQTGGPYEQYF

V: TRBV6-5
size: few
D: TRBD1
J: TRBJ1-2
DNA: TGTGCCAGCAGTTTCGGGACAGCCCTTGGCTACACCTTC
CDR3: CASSFGTALGYTF

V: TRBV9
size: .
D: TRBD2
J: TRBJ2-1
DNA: TGTGCCAGCAGCGTAGTGGCTAGCGGGGATGGTGAGCAGTTCTTC
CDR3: CASSVVASGDGEQFF

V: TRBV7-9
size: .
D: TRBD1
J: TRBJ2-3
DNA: TGTGCCAGCAGCGGGGGACAGATAAACACAGATACGCAGTATTTT
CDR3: CASSGGQINTDTQYF

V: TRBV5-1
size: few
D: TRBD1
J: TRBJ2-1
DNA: TGCGCCAGCAGCTCCGGACAGGGTGTCTATGATGAGCAGTTCTTC
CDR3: CASSSGQGVYDEQFF

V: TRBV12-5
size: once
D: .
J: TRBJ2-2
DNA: TGTGCTAGTGGTTTCTCAACCCTCGGCAGGGTCAACACCGGGGAGCTGTTTTTT
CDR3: CASGFSTLGRVNTGELFF

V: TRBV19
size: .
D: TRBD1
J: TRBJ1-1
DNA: TGTGCCAGTGACGACAGGGGGTTAATGAACACTGAAGCTTTCTTT
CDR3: CASDDRGLMNTEAFF